These 5 T cell receptor beta chains came from one sample sequenced in a study of Graves' ophthalmopathy and Graves' hyperthyroidism. The study amplified TCR beta CDR3 regions using RNA transcripts. Following a first-round RT-PCR that used HTBI primers, a second-round multiplex PCR was carried out. TCRdb processed the multiplex PCR reads anew with MiXCR; each CDR3 protein has one entry. The sample records some 150,000 distinct CDR3 sequences, approximately 40% being singletons. The sample consisted of peripheral blood. These receptors originate from a young man with Graves' ophthalmopathy.

This clonotype was counted at least ten times. The J gene is TRBJ2-5, the V gene TRBV7-9; TRBD2 matches at 10 bases. The CDR3 has 15 amino acids. Looked up from germline, CDR1 is SEHNR and CDR2 is FQNEAQ (reference sequence). The J segment lost 2 bases and the V segment lost 5 bases, leaving 5 bases of the junction unmatched. CDR3 region: CASSPSGSVQETQYF. The CDR3 DNA is TGTGCCAGCAGCCCTAGCGGGAGTGTACAAGAGACCCAGTACTTC.

This chain connects TRBV7-8 to TRBJ2-7; D remains unclear. Between the trimmed V and J ends, which lost 2 bases and 0 bases, there was a span of 8 bases. Germline-derived CDR1 and CDR2 are SGHVS and FQNEAQ. This CDR3 contains 14 residues. CDR3 coding DNA: TGTGCCAGCAGCTTAACCCTCCGCTCCTACGAGCAGTACTTC. Protein sequence: CASSLTLRSYEQYF. The complete variable domain, with remaining parts taken from reference TRBV7-8 and TRBJ2-7, reads GAGVSQSPRYKVAKRGQDVALRCDPISGHVSLFWYQQALGQGPEFLTYFQNEAQLDKSGLPSDRFFAERPEGSVSTLKIQRTQQEDSAVYLCASSLTLRSYEQYFGPGTRLTVT.

There are a few counts of this clonotype. This sequence joins TRBV12-3 or TRBV12-4 and TRBJ2-5, with D perhaps assigned TRBD1 or TRBD2 (5 bases each). V was shortened by 5 bases and J by 2 bases, with 18 bases between the two germline ends. The CDR3 has 16 residues. This CDR3 reads CASSPGAAPRQETQYF. DNA of the CDR3: TGTGCCAGCAGTCCCGGGGCAGCCCCTCGGCAAGAGACCCAGTACTTC.

Many counts were recorded for this clonotype. V gene TRBV2 combines with J gene TRBJ1-1, with a weak D call TRBD1 (5 bases). Germline assignment: CDR1 SNHLY and CDR2 FYNNEI. Trimming removed 6 bases at V and 3 bases at J, with 14 bases between. This CDR3 is built from 14 residues. The CDR3 nucleotides read TGTGCCAGCAGAGGGAGGGACTGGGACACTGAAGCTTTCTTT. Amino acids: CASRGRDWDTEAFF.

J is TRBJ1-2 and V is TRBV6-1; 9 positions agree with TRBD1. The CDR3 is made up of 17 amino acids. Germline V gene sequence: CDR1 MNHNS, CDR2 SASEGT. V trimming: 6 bases; J trimming: 0 bases; junction bases outside the gene matches: 11. The CDR3 sequence is CASSPGDRGRPNYGYTF. The CDR3 coding sequence is TGTGCCAGCAGCCCCGGAGACAGGGGGAGACCTAACTATGGCTACACCTTC.